The rows below give T cell receptor beta chains drawn from one sample of a study of human T cells and chemical hapten exposure. Via MiXCR, TCRdb re-called the RACE reads, giving one row per CDR3 protein. The data contain around 100,000 distinct CDR3 sequences, around 10% of them seen just once; the ten biggest clones take up under 4.5%. Here the sequenced sample was whole blood, taken in connection with sensitization to the hapten diphenylcyclopropenone (DPC). All receptors come from a middle-aged woman with alopecia areata. Some clones in this sample may be carry-over from other donors' samples. Both conserved end residues are part of each CDR3. A D gene is named only where the DNA matches it firmly. The size of a clone is reported for some rows only, either as once, few or many, or as a class for expanded clones.

>many|TRBV6-1|TRBD2|TRBJ2-3
TGTGCCAGCCGCGGGGGTGGCGCCTCGATGGCTACGCAGTATTTT
CASRGGGASMATQYF
>.|TRBV11-1|TRBD1|TRBJ2-1
TGTGCCAGCAGTACAGGGGGCCATGAGCAGTTCTTC
CASSTGGHEQFF
>many|TRBV29-1|TRBD1|TRBJ2-3
TGCAGCGTTGAGGGACAGGGGATTGCAGATACGCAGTATTTT
CSVEGQGIADTQYF
>many|TRBV7-2|.|TRBJ1-2
TGTGCCAGCAGCTTGGGAGGGAGCATGGGAGGCTACACCTTC
CASSLGGSMGGYTF
>few|TRBV28|TRBD1|TRBJ2-7
TGTGCCAGCAGTTTACCGGGACAGGCGAGCTCCTACGAGCAGTACTTC
CASSLPGQASSYEQYF
>.|TRBV15|TRBD1|TRBJ2-7
TGTGCCACCAGCACGGACAGGCCCTCTCTCTCCTACGAGCAGTACTTC
CATSTDRPSLSYEQYF
>many|TRBV20-1|TRBD1|TRBJ2-7
TGCAGTGCCGAGGAGAACAGGGGTGGCTACGAGCAGTACTTC
CSAEENRGGYEQYF
>.|TRBV6-5|.|TRBJ1-1
TGTGCCAGCAGTTTGAACGGAATGAACACTGAAGCTTTCTTT
CASSLNGMNTEAFF
>many|TRBV20-1|TRBD1|TRBJ1-2
TGCAGTGCTAGGCGACAGGGGACGGCTGGCTACACCTTC
CSARRQGTAGYTF
>few|TRBV30|TRBD2|TRBJ2-3
TGTGCCTGGACCCGGGAGGGAGGAGATACGCAGTATTTT
CAWTREGGDTQYF
>.|TRBV5-6|.|TRBJ2-3
TGTGCCAGCAGCGCGTTTACAGTGATAGATACGCAGTATTTT
CASSAFTVIDTQYF
>many|TRBV5-4|.|TRBJ1-6
TGTGCCAGCAGTCAACAGGGAGGGTCCCTCCACTTT
CASSQQGGSLHF
>many|TRBV6-4|.|TRBJ2-2
TGTGCCAGCAGTGAAGGTACCACCGGGGAGCTGTTTTTT
CASSEGTTGELFF